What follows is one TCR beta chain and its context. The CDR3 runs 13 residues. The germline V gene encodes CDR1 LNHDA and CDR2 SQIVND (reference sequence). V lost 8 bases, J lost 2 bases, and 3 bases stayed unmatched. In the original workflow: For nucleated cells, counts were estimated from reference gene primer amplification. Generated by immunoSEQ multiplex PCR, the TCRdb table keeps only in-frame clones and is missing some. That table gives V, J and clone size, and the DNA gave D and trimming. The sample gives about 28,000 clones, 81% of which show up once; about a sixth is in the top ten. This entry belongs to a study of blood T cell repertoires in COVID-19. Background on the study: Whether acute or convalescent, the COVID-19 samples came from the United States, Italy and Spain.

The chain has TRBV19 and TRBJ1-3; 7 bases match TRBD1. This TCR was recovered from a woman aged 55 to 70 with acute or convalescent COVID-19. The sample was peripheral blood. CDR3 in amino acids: CASSTGTGNTIYF. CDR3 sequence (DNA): TGTGCCAGTTCGACAGGGACTGGAAACACCATATATTTT.